This TCR beta chain originates from a study of T cells expressing NK-cell markers. The wider study: The study drew TCR beta repertoires from sorted CD3+CD56+NKG2C+, CD3+CD56+NKG2C- and CD3+CD56-NKG2C+ T cells. Study-wide results and caveats: CD8+ T cells in 5 or 6 donors included dominant NKG2C+ clonotypes at 1.0-7.0%.

On this clonotype itself: What it binds is unknown.

Germline V lookup: CDR1 MNHEY, CDR2 SVGEGT. The CDR3 runs to 16 residues. UMIs were included in TCR beta cDNA generated by 5'RACE template switching. TCRdb reanalyzed the 5' RACE reads and collapses them to one entry per CDR3 protein, without DNA. Recorded for this sample: roughly 390,000 distinct CDR3 sequences. The source is a man aged 18-75 years in good health. The gene calls are TRBV6-2 or TRBV6-3 and TRBJ2-1; TCRdb gives TRBD2 as the D gene, but with no DNA this cannot be confirmed. The specimen was blood T cells: a sorted CD56 or NKG2C T cell subset, CD4+ or CD8+ T cells, or bulk PBMC T cells (not recorded which). CDR3 sequence: CASSWTSGGTYNEQFF.